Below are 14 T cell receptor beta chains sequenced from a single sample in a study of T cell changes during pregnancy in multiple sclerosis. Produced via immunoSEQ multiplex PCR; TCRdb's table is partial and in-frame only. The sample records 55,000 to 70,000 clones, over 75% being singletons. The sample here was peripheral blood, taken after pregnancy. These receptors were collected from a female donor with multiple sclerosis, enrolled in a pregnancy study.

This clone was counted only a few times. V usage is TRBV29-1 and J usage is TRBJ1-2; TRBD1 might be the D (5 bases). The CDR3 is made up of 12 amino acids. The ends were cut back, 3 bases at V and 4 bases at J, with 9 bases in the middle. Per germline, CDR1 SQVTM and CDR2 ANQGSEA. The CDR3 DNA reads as TGCAGCGTTGACGGGGGGGGCTATGGCTACACCTTC. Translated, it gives CSVDGGGYGYTF.

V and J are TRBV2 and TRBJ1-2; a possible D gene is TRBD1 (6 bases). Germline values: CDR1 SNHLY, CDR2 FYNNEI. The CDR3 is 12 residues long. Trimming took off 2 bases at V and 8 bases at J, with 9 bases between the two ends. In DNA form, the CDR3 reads TGTGCCAGCAGTGAACAGGGGTTGGGCTACACCTTC. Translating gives CASSEQGLGYTF.

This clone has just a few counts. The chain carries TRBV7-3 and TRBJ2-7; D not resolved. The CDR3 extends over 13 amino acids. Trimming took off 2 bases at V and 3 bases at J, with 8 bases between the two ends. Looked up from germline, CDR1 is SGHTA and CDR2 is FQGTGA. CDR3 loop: CASSLGPDYEQYF. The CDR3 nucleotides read TGTGCCAGCAGCTTAGGCCCTGACTACGAGCAGTACTTC.

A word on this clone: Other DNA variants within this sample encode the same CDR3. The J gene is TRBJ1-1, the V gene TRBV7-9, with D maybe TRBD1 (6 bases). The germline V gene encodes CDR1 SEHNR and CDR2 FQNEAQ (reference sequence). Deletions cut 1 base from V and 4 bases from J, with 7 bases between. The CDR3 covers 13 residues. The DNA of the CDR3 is TGTGCCAGCAGCTTAGAAGGGGGCACTGAAGCTTTCTTT. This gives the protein CASSLEGGTEAFF.

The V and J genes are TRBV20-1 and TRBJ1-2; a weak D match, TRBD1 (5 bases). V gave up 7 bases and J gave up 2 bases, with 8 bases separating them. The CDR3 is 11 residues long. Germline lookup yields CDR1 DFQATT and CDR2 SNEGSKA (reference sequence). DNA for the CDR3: TGCAGTGTCGCAGGGAACTATGGCTACACCTTC. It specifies CSVAGNYGYTF.

The CDR3 coding sequence is TGCGCCAGCAGCCAAGATTCGGAAGAGACCCAGTACTTC. Its protein product is CASSQDSEETQYF. The chain employs TRBV4-1 and TRBJ2-5; unclear D gene. The CDR3 has 13 amino acids. The ends were cut back, 0 bases at V and 3 bases at J, with 5 bases in the middle. The germline CDR1 and CDR2 sequences are MGHRA and YSYEKL.

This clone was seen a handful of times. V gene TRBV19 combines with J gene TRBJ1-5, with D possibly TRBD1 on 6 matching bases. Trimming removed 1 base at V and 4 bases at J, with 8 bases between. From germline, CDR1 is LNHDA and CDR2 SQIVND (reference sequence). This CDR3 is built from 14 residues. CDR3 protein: CASSIVRGNQPQHF. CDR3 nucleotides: TGTGCCAGTAGTATAGTAAGGGGGAATCAGCCCCAGCATTTT.

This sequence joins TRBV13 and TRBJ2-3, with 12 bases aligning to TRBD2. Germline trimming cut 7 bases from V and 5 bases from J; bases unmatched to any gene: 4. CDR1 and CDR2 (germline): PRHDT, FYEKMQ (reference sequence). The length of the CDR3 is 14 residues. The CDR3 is CASILAGGRDTQYF. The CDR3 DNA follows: TGTGCCAGCATCCTAGCGGGGGGGCGAGATACGCAGTATTTT.

CDR3 sequence (DNA): TGCGCCAGCAGTCAACCCCCTAGGGGTAAGGTAGCTAACTATGGCTACACCTTC. It is translated as CASSQPPRGKVANYGYTF. The rearrangement links TRBV23-1 to TRBJ1-2; TRBD1 might be the D (5 bases). TRBV23-1 is given ORF status, its function remaining uncertain. The CDR3 is 18 amino acids. V was clipped by 2 bases and J by 0 bases, with 19 bases between them.

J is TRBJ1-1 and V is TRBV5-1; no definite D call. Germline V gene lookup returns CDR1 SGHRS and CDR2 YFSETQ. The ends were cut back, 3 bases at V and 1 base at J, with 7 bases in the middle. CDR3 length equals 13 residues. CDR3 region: CASSWRRNTEAFF. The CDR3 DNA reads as TGCGCCAGCAGCTGGCGGAGGAACACTGAAGCTTTCTTT.

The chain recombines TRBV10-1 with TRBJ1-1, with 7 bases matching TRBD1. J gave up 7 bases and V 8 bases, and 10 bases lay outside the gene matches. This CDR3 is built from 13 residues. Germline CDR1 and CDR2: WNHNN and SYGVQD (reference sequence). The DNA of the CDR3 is TGCGCCAGCTCGGCCGGGACAGCTCGTGAAGCTTTCTTT. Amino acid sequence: CASSAGTAREAFF.

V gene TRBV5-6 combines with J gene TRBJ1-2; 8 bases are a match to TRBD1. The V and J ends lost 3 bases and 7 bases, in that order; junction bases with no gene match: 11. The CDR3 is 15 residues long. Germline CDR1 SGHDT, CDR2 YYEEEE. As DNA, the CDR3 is TGTGCCAGCAGCTCACGCAGGGGGCGAGGCTCTGGCTACACCTTC. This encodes CASSSRRGRGSGYTF.

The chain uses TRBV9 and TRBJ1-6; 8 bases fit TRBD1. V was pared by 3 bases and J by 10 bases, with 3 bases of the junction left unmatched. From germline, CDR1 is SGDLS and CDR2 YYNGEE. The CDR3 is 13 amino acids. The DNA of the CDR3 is TGTGCCAGCAGCGCAGGGGGCGTATCACCCCTCCACTTT. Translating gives CASSAGGVSPLHF.

DNA of the CDR3: TGTGCCAGCAGCTTAACCCACAGGGGAGGAACTGAAGCTTTCTTT. It encodes CASSLTHRGGTEAFF. The chain is built from TRBV7-3 and TRBJ1-1; the match to TRBD1 covers 7 bases. V dropped 0 bases and J dropped 5; count of bases not matched to a gene: 6. CDR3 length: 15 residues. From germline, CDR1 is SGHTA and CDR2 FQGTGA.